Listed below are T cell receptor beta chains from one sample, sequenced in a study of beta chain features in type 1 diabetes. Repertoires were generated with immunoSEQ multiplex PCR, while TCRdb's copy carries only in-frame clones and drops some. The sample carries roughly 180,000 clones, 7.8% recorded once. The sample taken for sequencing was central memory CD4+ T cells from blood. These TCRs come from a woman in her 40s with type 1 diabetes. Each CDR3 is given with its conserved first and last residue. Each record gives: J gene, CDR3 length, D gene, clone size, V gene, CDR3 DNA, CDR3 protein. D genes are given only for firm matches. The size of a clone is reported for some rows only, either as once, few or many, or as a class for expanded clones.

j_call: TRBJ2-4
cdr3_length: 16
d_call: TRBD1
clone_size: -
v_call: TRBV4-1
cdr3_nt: TGCGCCAGCAGCTCGGGACAGGAGCTAGCCAAAAACATTCAGTACTTC
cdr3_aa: CASSSGQELAKNIQYF

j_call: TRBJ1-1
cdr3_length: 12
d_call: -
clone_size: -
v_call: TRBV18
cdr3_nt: TGTGCCAGCTCCCCCCGGGCCGGGGAAACTTTCTTT
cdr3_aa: CASSPRAGETFF

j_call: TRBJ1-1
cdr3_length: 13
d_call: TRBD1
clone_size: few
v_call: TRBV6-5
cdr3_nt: TGTGCCAGCAGTTACACAGGGGGCTTGGAAGCTTTCTTT
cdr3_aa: CASSYTGGLEAFF

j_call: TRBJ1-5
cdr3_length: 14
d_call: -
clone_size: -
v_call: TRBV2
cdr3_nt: TGTGCCAGCTCCGGCGACGGGGAGGGTCAGCCCCAGCATTTT
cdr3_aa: CASSGDGEGQPQHF

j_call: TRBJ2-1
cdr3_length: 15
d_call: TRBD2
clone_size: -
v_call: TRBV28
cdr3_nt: TGTGCCAGCAGTCCTAGCGGGAGGGCCCTATCTGAGCAGTTCTTC
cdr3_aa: CASSPSGRALSEQFF

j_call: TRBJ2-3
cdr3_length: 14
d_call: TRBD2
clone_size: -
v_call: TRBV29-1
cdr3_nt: TGCAGCGTTGCTACTAGCGGGGGGGCAGATACGCAGTATTTT
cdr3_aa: CSVATSGGADTQYF

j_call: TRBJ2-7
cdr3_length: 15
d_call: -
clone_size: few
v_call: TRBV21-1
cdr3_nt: TGTGCCAGCAGCGCTGTGGAGGGCGGGTTCTACGAGCAGTACTTC
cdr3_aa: CASSAVEGGFYEQYF

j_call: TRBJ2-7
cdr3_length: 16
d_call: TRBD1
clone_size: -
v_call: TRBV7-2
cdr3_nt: TGTGCCAGCAGCTTAGTGGGGACAGGGAACTCCTACGAGCAGTACTTC
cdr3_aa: CASSLVGTGNSYEQYF

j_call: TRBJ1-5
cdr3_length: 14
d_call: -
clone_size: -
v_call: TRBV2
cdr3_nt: TGTGCCAGCAGTGAAAGGGCAGGGAATCAACCCCAGCATTTT
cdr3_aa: CASSERAGNQPQHF

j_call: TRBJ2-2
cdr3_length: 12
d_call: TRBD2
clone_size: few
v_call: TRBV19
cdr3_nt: TGTGCCGGGGGGGGGAACACCGGGGAGCTGTTTTTT
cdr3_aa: CAGGGNTGELFF

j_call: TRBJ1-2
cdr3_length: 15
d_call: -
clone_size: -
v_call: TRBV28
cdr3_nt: TGTGCCAGCAGTTTTTCCTTGGGGGGTAACTATGGCTACACCTTC
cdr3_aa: CASSFSLGGNYGYTF

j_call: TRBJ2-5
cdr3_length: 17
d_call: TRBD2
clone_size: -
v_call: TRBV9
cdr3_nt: TGTGCCAGCAGCGTAGAGGCGGGGGGGCCTTTACAAGAGACCCAGTACTTC
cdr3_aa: CASSVEAGGPLQETQYF

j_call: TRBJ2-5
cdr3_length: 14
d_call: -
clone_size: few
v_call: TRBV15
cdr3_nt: TGTGCCACTGCAATCGCCGGGGAACAAGAGACCCAGTACTTC
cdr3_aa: CATAIAGEQETQYF

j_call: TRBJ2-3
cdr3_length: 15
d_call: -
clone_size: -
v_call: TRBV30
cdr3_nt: TGTGCCTGGAGTCGTGGAGGGGTTTACACAGATACGCAGTATTTT
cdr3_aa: CAWSRGGVYTDTQYF

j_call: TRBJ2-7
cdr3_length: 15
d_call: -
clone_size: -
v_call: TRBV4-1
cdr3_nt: TGCGCCAGCAGCCAGGCAGCGGACCGCAGAGGGGAGCAGTACTTC
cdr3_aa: CASSQAADRRGEQYF

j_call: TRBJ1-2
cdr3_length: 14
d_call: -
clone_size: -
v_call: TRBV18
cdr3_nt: TGTGCCAGCTCACCGTCAGTTTCCAACTATGGCTACACCTTC
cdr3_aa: CASSPSVSNYGYTF

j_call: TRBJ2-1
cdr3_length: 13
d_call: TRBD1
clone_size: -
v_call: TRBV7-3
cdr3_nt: TGTGCCAGCAGCTTGGCAGGGGGAGATGAGCAGTTCTTC
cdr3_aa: CASSLAGGDEQFF

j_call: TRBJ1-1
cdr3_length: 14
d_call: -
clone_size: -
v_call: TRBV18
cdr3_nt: TGTGCCAGCTCACCGGACTCACGAGTTGTTGAAGCTTTCTTT
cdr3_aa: CASSPDSRVVEAFF

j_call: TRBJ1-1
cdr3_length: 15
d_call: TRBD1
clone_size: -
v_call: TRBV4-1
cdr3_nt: TGCGCCAGCAGCCACTACAGGGGTCCTAACACTGAAGCTTTCTTT
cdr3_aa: CASSHYRGPNTEAFF

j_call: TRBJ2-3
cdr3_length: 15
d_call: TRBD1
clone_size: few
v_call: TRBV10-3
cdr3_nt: TGTGCCATCAGTTACAGGGGCGATGGCACAGATACGCAGTATTTT
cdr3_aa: CAISYRGDGTDTQYF

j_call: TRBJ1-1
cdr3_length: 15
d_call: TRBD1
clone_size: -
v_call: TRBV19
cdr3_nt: TGTGCCAGTAACCCGGGACAGGGGGTGAACACTGAAGCTTTCTTT
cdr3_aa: CASNPGQGVNTEAFF

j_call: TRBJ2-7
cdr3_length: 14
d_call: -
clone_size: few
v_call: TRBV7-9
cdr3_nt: TGTGCCAGCAGCCTAGCGTCAGGGGGCTACGAGCAGTACTTC
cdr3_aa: CASSLASGGYEQYF

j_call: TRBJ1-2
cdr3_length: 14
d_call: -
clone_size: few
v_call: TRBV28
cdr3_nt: TGTGCCAGCAGCCCTGGAGGCCAGTACTATGGCTACACCTTC
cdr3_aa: CASSPGGQYYGYTF

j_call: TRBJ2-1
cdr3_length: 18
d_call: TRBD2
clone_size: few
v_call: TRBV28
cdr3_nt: TGTGCCAGCAGTTCCCGACTAGCGGGAGGGGTGGGCTACAATGAGCAGTTCTTC
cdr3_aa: CASSSRLAGGVGYNEQFF

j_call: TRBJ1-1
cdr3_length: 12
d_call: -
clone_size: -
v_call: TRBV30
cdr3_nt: TGTGCCTGGATTTTATTTGACACTGAAGCTTTCTTT
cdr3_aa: CAWILFDTEAFF

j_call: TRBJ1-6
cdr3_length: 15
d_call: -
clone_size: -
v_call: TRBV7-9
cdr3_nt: TGTGCCAGCAGCTTAAGGGGAGGAAATAATTCACCCCTCCACTTT
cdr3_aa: CASSLRGGNNSPLHF

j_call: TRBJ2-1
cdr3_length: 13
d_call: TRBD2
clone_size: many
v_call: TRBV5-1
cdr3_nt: TGCGCCAGCAGCTTGAACCGGGGGGGTGAGCAGTTCTTC
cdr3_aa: CASSLNRGGEQFF

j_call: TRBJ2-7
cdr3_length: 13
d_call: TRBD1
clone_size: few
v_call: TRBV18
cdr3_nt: TGTGCCAGCTCACCTCAGGGGGCGGACGAGCAGTACTTC
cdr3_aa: CASSPQGADEQYF

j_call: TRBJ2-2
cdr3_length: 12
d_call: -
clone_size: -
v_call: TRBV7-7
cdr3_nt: TGTGCTAGCAGCTTACAGTCCGGGGAGCTGTTTTTT
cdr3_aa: CASSLQSGELFF